This entry concerns a single T cell receptor (beta chain). The antigen remains undetermined. Some clones are missing from TCRdb's copy, which holds only in-frame ones; the method was immunoSEQ multiplex PCR. This sample carries about 42,000 clones, approximately 92% of them seen once, and the ten largest clones take about 4.5%. This specimen belongs to a study of OX40 agonist ivuxolimab in advanced cancers. Trimming stripped 2 bases from V and 7 bases from J, with 11 bases between. The germline gives CDR1 GTSNPN, CDR2 SVGIG (reference sequence). The CDR3 is 12 amino acids. Study-level results: Relative to CD4+, CD8+ T cells held more expanded clones on average.

The clonotype was recovered from an adult with an advanced solid tumor such as melanoma, head and neck, liver or kidney cancer. Sequencing was performed on CD4+ or CD8+ T cells sorted from blood, taken in a trial of the OX40 agonist ivuxolimab. This sequence joins TRBV30 and TRBJ2-5, with D unresolved. The chain's CDR3 is CAWSTVKGTQYF. The CDR3 bases are TGTGCCTGGAGTACGGTCAAGGGGACCCAGTACTTC.